This TCR beta chain was retrieved from a study of blood T cell repertoires in COVID-19. The CDR3 extends over 14 amino acids. The germline V gene encodes CDR1 SGHRS and CDR2 YFSETQ. J was trimmed by 11 bases and V by 5 bases; bases with no gene match: 15. Generated by immunoSEQ multiplex PCR, the TCRdb table keeps only in-frame clones and is missing some. The sample carries roughly 190,000 clones, 76% recorded once. The chain employs TRBV5-1 and TRBJ1-1; 7 bases match TRBD1. Input material: PBMCs or T cells enriched from blood (not recorded which). This receptor was obtained from a woman aged 50 to 60 with acute COVID-19. The CDR3 reads CASSSPGQRLKAFF. Written as DNA, the CDR3 is TGCGCCAGCAGTAGTCCGGGACAGCGACTGAAGGCTTTCTTT.